Below are 19 T cell receptor beta chains sequenced from a single sample in a study of blood T cell repertoires in COVID-19 (TCRdb year 2020). Library method: the immunoSEQ multiplex PCR assay. TCRdb obtained this table from immuneACCESS and retained in-frame rearrangements with V and J assigned. These tables miss some clones; where compared with another copy, unresolved V genes account for less than half of the shortfall, and the remainder is unexplained. Present in this sample are 300,000 to 450,000 clones, approximately 86% of which were seen just once. The ten largest clones capture 2.5% to 3.5% of the sample. Input material: peripheral blood. These receptor sequences come from a human donor in a cohort sampled during active COVID-19.

The chain joins TRBV2 to TRBJ2-7; D perhaps matches TRBD2 (6 bases). The V and J ends lost 7 bases and 7 bases respectively, with 20 bases between them. The CDR3 runs 14 residues. CDR1 and CDR2 (germline): SNHLY, FYNNEI. The CDR3 region is CASKGRTLQGEQYF. Here the CDR3 DNA reads TGTGCCAGCAAGGGGAGGACGCTTCAAGGAGAGCAGTACTTC. Full variable domain (remainder filled in from reference TRBV2 and TRBJ2-7): EPEVTQTPSHQVTQMGQEVILRCVPISNHLYFYWYRQILGQKVEFLVSFYNNEISEKSEIFDDQFSVERPDGSNFTLKIRSTKLEDSAMYFCASKGRTLQGEQYFGPGTRLTVT.

This chain links TRBV5-1 with TRBJ2-2, with 11 bases lining up with TRBD1. The germline CDR1 and CDR2 sequences are SGHRS and YFSETQ. J lost 3 bases, V lost 4 bases, and 5 bases had no gene match. The CDR3 loop spans 16 amino acids. CDR3 nucleotide sequence: TGCGCCAGCAGCAAGGGGACAGGGGGTGACACCGGGGAGCTGTTTTTT. It is translated as CASSKGTGGDTGELFF.

The gene calls are TRBV28 and TRBJ2-2; 9 bases fit TRBD2. J lost 1 base, V lost 5 bases, and 5 bases had no gene match. CDR1 is MDHEN, CDR2 SYDVKM, per germline. The CDR3 loop spans 16 amino acids. CDR3 DNA: TGTGCCAGCAGTAGGGCGGGAGGGTTGAACACCGGGGAGCTGTTTTTT. This gives the protein CASSRAGGLNTGELFF.

The gene calls are TRBV19 and TRBJ2-1; 9 nucleotides line up with TRBD2. The ends lost 6 bases at V and 0 bases at J; junction bases unmatched: 12. The germline V gene encodes CDR1 LNHDA and CDR2 SQIVND (reference sequence). The CDR3 is 18 amino acids. The CDR3 DNA reads as TGTGCCAGTAGCTATAGAGCGGGGGGCCTCAGCTCCTACAATGAGCAGTTCTTC. Translating gives CASSYRAGGLSSYNEQFF.

The chain links TRBV5-1 to TRBJ1-2, with D hard to call. This CDR3 has 14 residues. Germline V gives CDR1 SGHRS, CDR2 YFSETQ. V was cut by 3 bases and J by 8 bases, with 17 bases left in between. The CDR3 region is CASSSDFGLKGYTF. Here the CDR3 DNA reads TGCGCCAGCAGCTCGGATTTTGGGCTAAAGGGCTACACCTTC.

V and J are TRBV28 and TRBJ2-3; TRBD2 is a possible D gene (6 bases). Between the trimmed V and J ends, which lost 6 bases and 0 bases, there was a span of 13 bases. Germline V lookup: CDR1 MDHEN, CDR2 SYDVKM. The CDR3 has 15 residues. CDR3 nucleotides: TGTGCCAGCAGAAATAGCGGTTCTAGCACAGATACGCAGTATTTT. Translation: CASRNSGSSTDTQYF.

V and J are TRBV6-5 and TRBJ1-5; D uncertain. V was trimmed by 7 bases and J by 0 bases, leaving 10 bases between them. The CDR3 length is 14 residues. The germline V gene encodes CDR1 MNHEY and CDR2 SVGAGI. This chain's CDR3 is CASNSLDSNQPQHF. In nucleotides, the CDR3 is TGTGCCAGCAACAGTCTCGATAGCAATCAGCCCCAGCATTTT.

There are a few counts of this clone. This rearrangement joins TRBV3-1 (or the pseudogene TRBV3-2) to TRBJ2-2; D gene unclear. Trimming cost V 2 bases and J 3 bases, with 4 bases left between them. Per germline, CDR1 LGHDT and CDR2 YNNKEL (reference sequence). CDR3 length: 13 amino acids. CDR3 coding DNA: TGTGCCAGCAGCCAAAGCCACACCGGGGAGCTGTTTTTT. It encodes CASSQSHTGELFF.

The J gene is TRBJ2-5, the V gene TRBV5-1, with D tentatively TRBD2 (6 bases). The germline V gene has CDR1 SGHRS and CDR2 YFSETQ. The CDR3 is 15 residues long. The V gene lost 3 bases and the J gene lost 3 bases, with 15 bases spanning the gap. The CDR3 DNA reads TGCGCCAGCAGCTCACCGACTAGGCGGGAAGAGACCCAGTACTTC. This gives the protein CASSSPTRREETQYF.

V usage is TRBV2 and J usage is TRBJ2-6, with TRBD1 as a possible D gene (6 bases). V dropped 3 bases and J dropped 3 bases, with 15 bases sitting between them. This CDR3 has 17 amino acids. Per the germline V gene, CDR1 is SNHLY and CDR2 is FYNNEI. CDR3 in amino acids: CASSDGTNPRGANVLTF. The CDR3 nucleotides are TGTGCCAGCAGTGATGGGACAAACCCGCGTGGGGCCAACGTCCTGACTTTC.

The gene calls are TRBV9 and TRBJ2-1; D is perhaps TRBD1 (8 bases). The CDR3 loop spans 18 amino acids. From germline, CDR1 is SGDLS and CDR2 YYNGEE. V lost 4 bases and J lost 7, with 27 bases in between. In DNA form, the CDR3 reads TGTGCCAGCAGCTCCGAGGGGGGGACAGGTCCATATTTAAATGAGCAGTTCTTC. It specifies CASSSEGGTGPYLNEQFF. Looking up the rest from reference TRBV9 and TRBJ2-1 gives the full variable domain: DSGVTQTPKHLITATGQRVTLRCSPRSGDLSVYWYQQSLDQGLQFLIQYYNGEERAKGNILERFSAQQFPDLHSELNLSSLELGDSALYFCASSSEGGTGPYLNEQFFGPGTRLTVL.

The gene calls are TRBV15 and TRBJ1-5; D not certain. CDR1 is LNHNV, CDR2 YYDKDF, per germline (reference sequence). The germline V and J ends were trimmed by 5 bases and 0 bases, with 11 bases remaining between them. The CDR3 runs to 15 residues. The CDR3 protein is CATSARSASNQPQHF. As DNA, the CDR3 is TGTGCCACCAGCGCCAGGTCAGCTAGCAATCAGCCCCAGCATTTT.

The chain employs TRBV24-1 and TRBJ2-5; TRBD1 aligns across 8 bases. The V and J ends lost 3 bases and 5 bases, in that order; junction bases with no gene match: 7. The CDR3 is 15 residues long. Germline-derived CDR1 and CDR2 are KGHDR and SFDVKD. CDR3 DNA sequence: TGTGCCACCAGTGATCCCGGACAGGGAGGTGAGACCCAGTACTTC. Residues: CATSDPGQGGETQYF.

The V call is TRBV7-3, the J call TRBJ2-3; TRBD2 matches at 8 bases. Germline V gene data show CDR1 as SGHTA and CDR2 as FQGTGA. The CDR3 has 15 amino acids. The V segment lost 2 bases and the J segment 4 bases; nucleotides outside the gene matches: 5. CDR3 sequence: CASSLAGTRADTQYF. The CDR3 bases are TGTGCCAGCAGCTTAGCCGGGACTAGGGCAGATACGCAGTATTTT.

V gene TRBV28 combines with J gene TRBJ2-7, with a weak D call TRBD1 (5 bases). The germline V and J ends were trimmed by 10 bases and 3 bases, with 19 bases remaining between them. The CDR3 length is 14 residues. Germline V CDR1 and CDR2: MDHEN, SYDVKM. CDR3 coding DNA: TGTGCCACGACAACGGCCCAGGGAAACTACGAGCAGTACTTC. This gives the protein CATTTAQGNYEQYF. Combining the CDR3 with reference TRBV28 and TRBJ2-7 gives the whole variable domain DVKVTQSSRYLVKRTGEKVFLECVQDMDHENMFWYRQDPGLGLRLIYFSYDVKMKEKGDIPEGYSVSREKKERFSLILESASTNQTSMYLCATTTAQGNYEQYFGPGTRLTVT.

CDR3 amino acids: CASHGRGRETQYF. DNA for the CDR3: TGTGCCAGCCACGGCAGGGGACGGGAGACCCAGTACTTC. This chain joins TRBV25-1 and TRBJ2-5, with D possibly being TRBD1 (6 bases). The CDR3 covers 13 residues. Trimming took 8 bases from V and 5 from J, leaving 15 bases between them. Germline V gene data show CDR1 as MGHDK and CDR2 as SYGVNS.

The chain links TRBV9 to TRBJ1-6; the match to TRBD1 covers 7 bases. Germline CDR1 reads SGDLS; CDR2 reads YYNGEE. The CDR3 runs 18 residues. V lost 0 bases to trimming and J lost 3 bases; unmatched junction nucleotides: 9. This CDR3 reads CASSVGGGTEGYNSPLHF. DNA of the CDR3: TGTGCCAGCAGCGTAGGCGGTGGGACAGAGGGCTATAATTCACCCCTCCACTTT.

This rearrangement joins TRBV5-1 to TRBJ2-2, with 7 bases identical to TRBD1. The V and J ends lost 8 bases and 0 bases, in that order; junction bases with no gene match: 7. CDR1 and CDR2 from the germline V gene are SGHRS and YFSETQ. The CDR3 sequence is 15 residues long. The CDR3 region is CASQKQGANTGELFF. CDR3 sequence (DNA): TGCGCCAGTCAAAAGCAGGGGGCGAACACCGGGGAGCTGTTTTTT. The full variable domain, with the rest looked up from reference TRBV5-1 and TRBJ2-2, is KAGVTQTPRYLIKTRGQQVTLSCSPISGHRSVSWYQQTPGQGLQFLFEYFSETQRNKGNFPGRFSGRQFSNSRSEMNVSTLELGDSALYLCASQKQGANTGELFFGEGSRLTVL.

The chain links TRBV6-5 to TRBJ1-1; tentatively, D is TRBD1 (5 bases). Germline values: CDR1 MNHEY, CDR2 SVGAGI. The CDR3 has 14 amino acids. V lost 8 bases, J lost 4 bases, and 17 bases lay in between. The CDR3 here is CASWGDLRGTEAFF. The CDR3 nucleotides read TGTGCCAGCTGGGGGGACCTGAGGGGCACTGAAGCTTTCTTT.